The 22 T cell receptor beta chains below were found in one sample sequenced in a study of T cell responses to AZD1222 COVID-19 vaccine. Data came from immunoSEQ multiplex PCR; TCRdb stores just in-frame clones and leaves some out. The sample records around 130,000 clones, around 90% being singletons. This specimen was peripheral blood, taken 28 days after the second AZD1222 dose. Receptors originate from an adult who received the AZD1222 COVID-19 vaccine.

This sequence joins TRBV30 and TRBJ1-6; tentative D call: TRBD1 (6 bases). The CDR3 runs 16 residues. The germline CDR1 and CDR2 sequences are GTSNPN and SVGIG (reference sequence). Trimming stripped 5 bases from V and 7 bases from J, with 21 bases between. CDR3 protein: CAWQPGALAWNSPLHF. In nucleotides, the CDR3 is TGTGCCTGGCAACCGGGGGCCTTGGCCTGGAATTCACCCCTCCACTTT.

V is TRBV5-5 and J is TRBJ1-6, with 7 bases matching TRBD1. CDR3 length: 16 residues. Germline CDR1 is SGHKS and CDR2 is YYEKEE (reference sequence). V shed 3 bases, J shed 10 bases, and the junction held 13 bases outside the gene matches. The CDR3: CASSSQYRGEGSPLHF. The CDR3 DNA follows: TGTGCCAGCAGCTCTCAATACAGGGGAGAGGGATCACCCCTCCACTTT.

The chain uses TRBV28 and TRBJ1-2, with D perhaps matching TRBD1 (6 bases). From germline, CDR1 is MDHEN and CDR2 SYDVKM. Trimming stripped 10 bases from V and 8 bases from J, with 32 bases between. The CDR3 spans 17 residues. CDR3 in DNA: TGTGCCACCTACACCTTAGTGGACAGCTGGCCCCTGAAGGGCTACACCTTC. Amino acid sequence: CATYTLVDSWPLKGYTF.

V and J are TRBV5-6 and TRBJ2-1, with a tentative D call TRBD2 (6 bases). V lost 2 bases to trimming and J lost 0 bases, with 12 bases between them. CDR1 is SGHDT and CDR2 is YYEEEE in the germline V gene. The CDR3 is made up of 16 amino acids. The CDR3 sequence: CASSFIAGSSYNEQFF. Written as DNA, the CDR3 is TGTGCCAGCAGCTTCATCGCGGGAAGCTCCTACAATGAGCAGTTCTTC.

This sequence joins TRBV11-2 and TRBJ1-4; no definite D call. Deletions cut 3 bases from V and 8 bases from J, with 13 bases between. CDR1 SGHAT and CDR2 FQNNGV come from the germline V gene. This CDR3 is 14 amino acids long. CDR3 DNA sequence: TGTGCCAGCAGCTTCGGGAGGGCTCGGGAAAAACTGTTTTTT. This codes for CASSFGRAREKLFF.

The rearrangement joins TRBV28 to TRBJ2-3; D perhaps matches TRBD2 (5 bases). Per germline, CDR1 MDHEN and CDR2 SYDVKM. V shed 7 bases and J shed 2 bases, with 25 bases lying between them. The CDR3 is 18 residues long. CDR3 in amino acids: CASTDLEGNLEITDTQYF. The CDR3, as DNA: TGTGCCAGCACCGACTTAGAGGGAAACCTGGAGATCACAGATACGCAGTATTTT.

This chain connects TRBV7-6 to TRBJ2-7; D ambiguous. The CDR3 spans 15 residues. V was trimmed by 1 base and J by 1 base, leaving 11 bases between them. Germline loops: CDR1 SGHVS, CDR2 FNYEAQ. CDR3 region: CASSLGSAISYEQYF. DNA of the CDR3: TGTGCCAGCAGCTTAGGGTCAGCGATTTCCTACGAGCAGTACTTC.

The chain recombines TRBV18 with TRBJ2-5, with 9 bases that match TRBD1. V trimming: 4 bases; J trimming: 3 bases; junction bases outside the gene matches: 6. Per germline, CDR1 KGHSH and CDR2 LQKENI. The CDR3 is made up of 15 amino acids. In nucleotides, the CDR3 is TGTGCCAGCTCACAGGGACAGGGTCCTGAAGAGACCCAGTACTTC. Amino acid sequence: CASSQGQGPEETQYF. The full variable domain, rest sourced from reference TRBV18 and TRBJ2-5, is NAGVMQNPRHLVRRRGQEARLRCSPMKGHSHVYWYRQLPEEGLKFMVYLQKENIIDESGMPKERFSAEFPKEGPSILRIQQVVRGDSAAYFCASSQGQGPEETQYFGPGTRLLVL.

V gene TRBV28 combines with J gene TRBJ2-3, with TRBD2 identical over 12 bases. Trimming cost V 7 bases and J 4 bases; bases outside gene matches: 6. The CDR3 consists of 15 residues. CDR1 and CDR2 from the germline V gene are MDHEN and SYDVKM. The CDR3 here is CASNLLAGGADTQYF. CDR3 in DNA: TGTGCCAGCAACCTACTAGCGGGAGGAGCAGATACGCAGTATTTT.

This rearrangement joins TRBV19 to TRBJ1-5, with 8 bases that match TRBD1. Germline V lookup: CDR1 LNHDA, CDR2 SQIVND (reference sequence). The CDR3 covers 14 residues. J gave up 4 bases and V 6 bases, and 5 bases lay outside the gene matches. Written as DNA, the CDR3 is TGTGCCAGTAGCGGACAGGGATGGAATCAGCCCCAGCATTTT. Amino acids: CASSGQGWNQPQHF.

The chain joins TRBV18 to TRBJ1-2; D not resolved. The CDR3 contains 13 residues. V was clipped by 5 bases and J by 2 bases, with 9 bases between them. CDR1 is KGHSH, CDR2 LQKENI, per germline. DNA for the CDR3: TGTGCCAGCTCAAACACAAAAAACTATGGCTACACCTTC. It translates to CASSNTKNYGYTF. Full variable domain (outside the CDR3, taken from reference TRBV18 and TRBJ1-2): NAGVMQNPRHLVRRRGQEARLRCSPMKGHSHVYWYRQLPEEGLKFMVYLQKENIIDESGMPKERFSAEFPKEGPSILRIQQVVRGDSAAYFCASSNTKNYGYTFGSGTRLTVV.

CDR3 sequence (DNA): TGTGCCAGCTCACCACTGACCCAGGGGGCGAGCGCTGAAGCTTTCTTT. It specifies CASSPLTQGASAEAFF. This rearrangement joins TRBV18 to TRBJ1-1; TRBD1 agrees at 8 bases. This CDR3 spans 16 amino acids. Germline-derived CDR1 and CDR2 are KGHSH and LQKENI. J was trimmed by 6 bases and V by 1 base; bases with no gene match: 10.

The chain has TRBV27 and TRBJ1-2, with D possibly TRBD1 on 5 matching bases. The CDR3 extends over 12 amino acids. Trimming removed 3 bases from V and 8 bases from J, with 10 bases in between. Germline V gene data show CDR1 as MNHEY and CDR2 as SMNVEV (reference sequence). CDR3 region: CASSFRGVGYTF. CDR3 nucleotide sequence: TGTGCCAGCAGTTTTAGAGGGGTCGGCTACACCTTC.

The V call is TRBV5-1, the J call TRBJ2-3; D not resolved. Trimming removed 4 bases at V and 0 bases at J, with 12 bases between. CDR3 length: 15 residues. Germline CDR1 and CDR2: SGHRS and YFSETQ. The CDR3 DNA sequence: TGCGCCAGCAGCCCTAGGACGGAAAGCACAGATACGCAGTATTTT. Amino acid sequence: CASSPRTESTDTQYF.

This clone was picked up one time. The chain carries TRBV18 and TRBJ2-1; 10 bases match TRBD2. Germline values: CDR1 KGHSH, CDR2 LQKENI. V was clipped by 3 bases and J by 6 bases; unmatched bases: 5. This CDR3 region has 15 residues. The DNA of the CDR3 is TGTGCCAGCTCACCGGCGGGGACTAGCGCCAATGAGCAGTTCTTC. Its protein product is CASSPAGTSANEQFF.

The chain is built from TRBV7-9 and TRBJ2-2, with 12 bases matching TRBD2. V lost 5 bases and J lost 4; bases outside the gene matches: 5. The CDR3 loop spans 16 amino acids. From germline, CDR1 is SEHNR and CDR2 FQNEAQ (reference sequence). CDR3: CASSPRLAGVTGELFF. The CDR3 DNA follows: TGTGCCAGCAGCCCCAGACTAGCGGGGGTCACCGGGGAGCTGTTTTTT.

This clone has a handful of counts. The chain recombines TRBV19 with TRBJ1-2; no clear D gene. CDR3 length: 14 residues. The V gene's germline CDR1 is LNHDA and CDR2 SQIVND (reference sequence). The V and J ends lost 5 bases and 4 bases respectively, with 14 bases between them. The CDR3 DNA is TGTGCCAGTAGTCCCCGTGCGGGGATCTATGGCTACACCTTC. Translating gives CASSPRAGIYGYTF.

The chain joins TRBV27 to TRBJ2-1; 9 bases are a match to TRBD2. Germline V gene data show CDR1 as MNHEY and CDR2 as SMNVEV (reference sequence). Trimming cost V 1 base and J 1 base; bases outside gene matches: 5. This CDR3 spans 17 amino acids. The CDR3 is CASSLWASGVSYNEQFF. In DNA, the CDR3 is TGTGCCAGCAGTTTATGGGCTAGCGGGGTTTCCTACAATGAGCAGTTCTTC.

Comment on this clone: Germline is not matched at one junction end, which may reflect a read error. CDR3 coding DNA: TGTGCTAGCAGCCCTGGACCCAACACTGAAGCTTTCTTT. It is translated as CASSPGPNTEAFF. The chain carries TRBV7-7 and TRBJ1-1; D gene ambiguous. Looked up from germline, CDR1 is SSHAT and CDR2 is FNYEAQ (reference sequence). The CDR3 is 13 amino acids.

In this sample, this clone turned up a few times. J is TRBJ2-5 and V is TRBV2; 9 bases map to TRBD2. Germline trimming cut 6 bases from V and 10 bases from J; bases unmatched to any gene: 9. This CDR3 has 13 amino acids. The V gene's germline CDR1 is SNHLY and CDR2 FYNNEI. The CDR3 protein is CASRGIAGAYQYF. The CDR3 nucleotides are TGTGCCAGCAGGGGAATAGCGGGAGCCTACCAGTACTTC.

The rearrangement uses TRBV30 and TRBJ1-2; D is unresolved. Germline-derived CDR1 and CDR2 are GTSNPN and SVGIG (reference sequence). The CDR3 has 12 amino acids. V was cut by 0 bases and J by 7 bases, with 9 bases left in between. The DNA of the CDR3 is TGTGCCTGGAGTGTGAATCAGTTTGGCTACACCTTC. This sequence encodes CAWSVNQFGYTF.

The chain joins TRBV2 to TRBJ2-2; 7 bases map to TRBD1. The CDR3 sequence is 14 residues long. CDR1 and CDR2 from the germline V gene are SNHLY and FYNNEI. V dropped 6 bases and J dropped 6; count of bases not matched to a gene: 7. DNA for the CDR3: TGTGCCAGCAGGAAACAGGGGTCTCCCGGGGAGCTGTTTTTT. Translated: CASRKQGSPGELFF.